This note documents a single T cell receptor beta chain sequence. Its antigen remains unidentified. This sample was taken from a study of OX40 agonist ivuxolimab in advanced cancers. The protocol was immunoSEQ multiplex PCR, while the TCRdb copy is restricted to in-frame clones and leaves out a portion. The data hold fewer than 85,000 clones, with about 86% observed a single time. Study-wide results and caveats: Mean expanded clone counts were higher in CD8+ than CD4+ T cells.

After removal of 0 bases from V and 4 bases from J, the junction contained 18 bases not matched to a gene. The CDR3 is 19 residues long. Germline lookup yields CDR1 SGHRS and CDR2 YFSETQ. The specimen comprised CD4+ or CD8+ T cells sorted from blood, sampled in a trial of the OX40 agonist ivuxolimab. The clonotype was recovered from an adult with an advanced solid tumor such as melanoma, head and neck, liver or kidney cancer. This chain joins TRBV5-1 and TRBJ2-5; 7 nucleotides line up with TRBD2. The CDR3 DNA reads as TGCGCCAGCAGCTTGGACGTGCGGGGGACTCCTCAGACCCGAGAGACCCAGTACTTC. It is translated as CASSLDVRGTPQTRETQYF.